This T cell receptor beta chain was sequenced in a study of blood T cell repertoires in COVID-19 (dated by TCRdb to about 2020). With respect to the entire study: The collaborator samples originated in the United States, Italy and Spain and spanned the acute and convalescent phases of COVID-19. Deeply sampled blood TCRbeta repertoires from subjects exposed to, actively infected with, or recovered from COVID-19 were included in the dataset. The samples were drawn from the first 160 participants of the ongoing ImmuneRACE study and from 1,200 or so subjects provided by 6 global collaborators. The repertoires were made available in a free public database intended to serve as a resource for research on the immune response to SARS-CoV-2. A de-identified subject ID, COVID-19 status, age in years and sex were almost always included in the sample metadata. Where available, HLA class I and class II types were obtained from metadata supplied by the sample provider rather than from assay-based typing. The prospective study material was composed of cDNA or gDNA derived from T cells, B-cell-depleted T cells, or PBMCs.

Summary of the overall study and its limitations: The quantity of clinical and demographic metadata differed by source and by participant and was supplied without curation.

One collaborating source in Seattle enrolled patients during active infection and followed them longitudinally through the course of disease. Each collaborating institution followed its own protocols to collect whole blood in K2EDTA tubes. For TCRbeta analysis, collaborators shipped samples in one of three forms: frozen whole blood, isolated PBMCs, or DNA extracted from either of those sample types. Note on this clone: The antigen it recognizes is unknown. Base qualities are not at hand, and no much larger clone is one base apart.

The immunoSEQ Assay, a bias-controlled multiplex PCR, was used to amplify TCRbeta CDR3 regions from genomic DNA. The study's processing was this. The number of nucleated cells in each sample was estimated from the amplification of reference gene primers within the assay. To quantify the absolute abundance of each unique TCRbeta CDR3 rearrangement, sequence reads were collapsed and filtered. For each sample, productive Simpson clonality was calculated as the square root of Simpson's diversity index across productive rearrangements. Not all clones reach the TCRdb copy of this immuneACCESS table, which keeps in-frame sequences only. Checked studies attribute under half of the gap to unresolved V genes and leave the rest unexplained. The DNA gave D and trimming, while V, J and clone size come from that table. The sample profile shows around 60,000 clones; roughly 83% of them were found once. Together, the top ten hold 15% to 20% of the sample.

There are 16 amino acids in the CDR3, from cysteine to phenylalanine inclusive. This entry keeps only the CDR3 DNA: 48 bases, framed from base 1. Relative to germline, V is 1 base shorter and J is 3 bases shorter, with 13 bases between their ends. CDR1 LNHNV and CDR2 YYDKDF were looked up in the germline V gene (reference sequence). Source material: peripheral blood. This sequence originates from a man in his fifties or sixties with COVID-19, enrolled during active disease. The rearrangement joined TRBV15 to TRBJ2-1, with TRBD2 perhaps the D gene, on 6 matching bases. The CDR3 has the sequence CATSRVGRGFYNEQFF. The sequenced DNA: TGTGCCACCAGCAGAGTGGGACGGGGGTTCTACAATGAGCAGTTCTTC. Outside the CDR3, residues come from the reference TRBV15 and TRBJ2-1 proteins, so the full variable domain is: DAMVIQNPRYQVTQFGKPVTLSCSQTLNHNVMYWYQQKSSQAPKLLFHYYDKDFNNEADTPDNFQSRRPNTSFCFLDIRSPGLGDTAMYLCATSRVGRGFYNEQFFGPGTRLTVL.